This passage covers 12 T cell receptor beta chains from one sample sequenced in a study of early T cells in non-severe SARS-CoV-2 infection. A single record per CDR3 protein comes from TCRdb applying MiXCR to the 5' RACE reads. The top ten hold roughly 13% of the sample, which has some 30,000 distinct CDR3 sequences, 5.5% to 6% seen once. The sample comprised whole blood. The receptors come from an adult who was a healthcare worker with PCR-confirmed SARS-CoV-2 infection or an uninfected control (not recorded which).

This clonotype was seen repeatedly, ten times or more. The chain carries TRBV13 and TRBJ2-1; D is unresolved. Germline V CDR1 and CDR2: PRHDT, FYEKMQ (reference sequence). Trimming left V 0 bases short and J 7 bases short, with 7 bases between. This CDR3 has 13 residues. The DNA of the CDR3 is TGTGCCAGCAGCTTAGGGGTGGAGAATGAGCAGTTCTTC. It translates to CASSLGVENEQFF.

This clonotype was found many times. The rearrangement uses TRBV21-1 and TRBJ2-5; the D call TRBD1 from the table was never checked on the DNA. TRBV21-1 is a listed pseudogene. CDR3 length: 14 residues. The CDR3 DNA follows: TGTGCCAGCAGCATACAGGGGACACAAGAGACCCAGTACTTC. It specifies CASSIQGTQETQYF.

The sample holds a few counts of this clonotype. V is TRBV27 and J is TRBJ2-1; 11 nucleotides match TRBD2. Looked up from germline, CDR1 is MNHEY and CDR2 is SMNVEV (reference sequence). The V gene end was trimmed by 2 bases and the J gene end by 3 bases; junction bases not matched to a gene: 3. The CDR3 has 16 residues. The CDR3 DNA is TGTGCCAGCAGTTTACTAGCGGGGGGCCTCTACAATGAGCAGTTCTTC. Translated, it gives CASSLLAGGLYNEQFF.

This clonotype has at least ten counts. This chain uses TRBV9 with TRBJ1-2; tentative D call: TRBD1 (6 bases). Trimming stripped 4 bases from V and 4 bases from J, with 17 bases between. From germline, CDR1 is SGDLS and CDR2 YYNGEE. The length of the CDR3 is 15 residues. CDR3 DNA: TGTGCCAGCAGCCCCATTTTAGGGGGATCCTATGGCTACACCTTC. Encoded protein: CASSPILGGSYGYTF.

Ten or more counts support this clonotype. The chain links TRBV19 to TRBJ1-5; D is undetermined. The CDR3 runs to 17 residues. Per germline, CDR1 LNHDA and CDR2 SQIVND (reference sequence). The V end was cut by 8 bases, the J end by 5 bases, with 25 bases between. CDR3 DNA: TGTGCCAGTCCCAAACCCCTTACTAAGGGCTATGATCAGCCCCAGCATTTT. It yields the protein CASPKPLTKGYDQPQHF.

Many counts were recorded for this clonotype. The rearrangement joins TRBV5-5 to TRBJ2-5, with D perhaps matching TRBD1 or TRBD2 (6 bases each). This CDR3 is built from 14 residues. Germline V lookup: CDR1 SGHKS, CDR2 YYEKEE (reference sequence). V gave up 0 bases and J gave up 4 bases, with 10 bases separating them. Here the CDR3 reads CASSLEWGAETQYF. The CDR3 DNA reads TGTGCCAGCAGCTTGGAGTGGGGGGCAGAGACCCAGTACTTC. The whole variable domain, remainder taken from reference TRBV5-5 and TRBJ2-5, is DAGVTQSPTHLIKTRGQQVTLRCSPISGHKSVSWYQQVLGQGPQFIFQYYEKEERGRGNFPDRFSARQFPNYSSELNVNALLLGDSALYLCASSLEWGAETQYFGPGTRLLVL.

This clonotype was detected ten times or more. The chain recombines TRBV9 with TRBJ1-1, with 8 bases fitting TRBD1. The CDR3 runs 13 residues. The germline V gene encodes CDR1 SGDLS and CDR2 YYNGEE. V lost 4 bases, J lost 10 bases, and 9 bases stayed unmatched. The chain's CDR3 is CASSPGTGIRAFF. CDR3 DNA: TGTGCCAGCAGCCCTGGGACAGGCATTAGAGCTTTCTTT.

The genes are TRBV7-2 and TRBJ2-4; 7 bases map to TRBD1. This CDR3 is 16 amino acids long. V lost 1 base to trimming and J lost 5 bases; unmatched junction nucleotides: 8. The germline V gene encodes CDR1 SGHTA and CDR2 FQGNSA. As DNA, the CDR3 is TGTGCCAGCAGCTTAGTGGGCCGAGGGGGCCAAAACATTCAGTACTTC. Amino acids: CASSLVGRGGQNIQYF.

The chain joins TRBV28 to TRBJ2-5; 13 bases are shared with TRBD2. This CDR3 region has 17 residues. Germline-derived CDR1 and CDR2 are MDHEN and SYDVKM. CDR3 loop: CASQGLAGLQLKETQYF. CDR3 DNA: TGTGCTAGCCAGGGACTAGCGGGGCTCCAGCTCAAAGAGACCCAGTACTTC.

This clonotype has more than one count but fewer than ten. The chain employs TRBV6-4 and TRBJ2-3, with 7 bases fitting TRBD2. The CDR3 contains 15 residues. Germline V gene lookup returns CDR1 MRHNA and CDR2 SNTAGT. V was clipped by 3 bases and J by 0 bases; unmatched bases: 3. The CDR3 reads CASSENGGSTDTQYF. The CDR3, as DNA: TGTGCCAGCAGTGAAAACGGGGGGAGCACAGATACGCAGTATTTT.

This clonotype was recorded at least ten times. The V and J genes are TRBV4-1 and TRBJ2-7; 7 nucleotides line up with TRBD2. The CDR3 is 15 amino acids. Germline loops: CDR1 MGHRA, CDR2 YSYEKL. V lost 0 bases and J lost 4; bases outside the gene matches: 6. In DNA, the CDR3 is TGCGCCAGCAGCCAAGATCGGGGGGTCTTGTACGAGCAGTACTTC. It encodes CASSQDRGVLYEQYF.

This clonotype was observed at least ten times. The V gene is TRBV10-2, the J gene TRBJ1-6; 9 bases agree with TRBD1. Per germline, CDR1 WSHSY and CDR2 SAAADI. V lost 6 bases, J lost 8 bases, and 8 bases stayed unmatched. The CDR3 extends over 15 amino acids. This CDR3 reads CASRTPGQGYSPLHF. DNA of the CDR3: TGCGCCAGCAGGACTCCGGGACAGGGTTATTCACCCCTCCACTTT.